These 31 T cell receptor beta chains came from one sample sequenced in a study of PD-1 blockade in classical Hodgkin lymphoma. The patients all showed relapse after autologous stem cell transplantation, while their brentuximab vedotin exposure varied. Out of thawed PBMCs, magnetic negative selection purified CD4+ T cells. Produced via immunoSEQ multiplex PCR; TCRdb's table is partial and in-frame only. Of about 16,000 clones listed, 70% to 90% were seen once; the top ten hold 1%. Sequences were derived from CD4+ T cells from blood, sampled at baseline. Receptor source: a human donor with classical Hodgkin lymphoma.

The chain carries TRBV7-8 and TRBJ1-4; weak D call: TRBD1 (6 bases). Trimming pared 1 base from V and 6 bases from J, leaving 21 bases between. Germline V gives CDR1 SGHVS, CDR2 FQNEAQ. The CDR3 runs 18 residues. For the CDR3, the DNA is TGTGCCAGCAGCTTAGAGGGGGTAGGGGTCAGGGGTCATGAAAAACTGTTTTTT. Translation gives CASSLEGVGVRGHEKLFF.

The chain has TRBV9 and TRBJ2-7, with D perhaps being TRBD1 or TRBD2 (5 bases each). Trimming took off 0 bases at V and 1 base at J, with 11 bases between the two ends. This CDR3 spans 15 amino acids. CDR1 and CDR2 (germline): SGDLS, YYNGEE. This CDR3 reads CASSVGVGASYEQYF. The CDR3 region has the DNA TGTGCCAGCAGCGTAGGGGTCGGGGCGTCCTACGAGCAGTACTTC.

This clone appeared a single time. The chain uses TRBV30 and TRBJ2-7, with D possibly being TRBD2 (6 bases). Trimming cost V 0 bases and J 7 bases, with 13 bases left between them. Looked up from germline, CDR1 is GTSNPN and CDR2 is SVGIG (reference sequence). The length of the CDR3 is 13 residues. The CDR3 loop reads CAWSVGGPQEQYF. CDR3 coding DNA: TGTGCCTGGAGTGTTGGAGGGCCGCAAGAGCAGTACTTC.

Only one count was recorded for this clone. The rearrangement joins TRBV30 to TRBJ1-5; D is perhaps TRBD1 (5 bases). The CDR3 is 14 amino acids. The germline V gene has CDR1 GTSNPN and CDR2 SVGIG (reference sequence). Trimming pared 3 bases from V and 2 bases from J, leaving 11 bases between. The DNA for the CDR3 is TGTGCCTGGAGCGGGACCCATGGCAATCAGCCCCAGCATTTT. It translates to CAWSGTHGNQPQHF.

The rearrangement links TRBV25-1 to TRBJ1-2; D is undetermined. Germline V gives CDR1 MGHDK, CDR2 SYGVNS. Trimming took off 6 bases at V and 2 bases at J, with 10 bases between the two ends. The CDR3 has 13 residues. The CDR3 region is CASRPGQNYGYTF. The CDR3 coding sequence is TGTGCCAGCAGGCCCGGTCAAAACTATGGCTACACCTTC.

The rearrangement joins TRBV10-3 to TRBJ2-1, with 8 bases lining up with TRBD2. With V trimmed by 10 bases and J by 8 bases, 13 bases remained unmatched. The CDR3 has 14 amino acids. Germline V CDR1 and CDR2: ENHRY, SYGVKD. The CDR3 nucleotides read TGTGCCACCCCCGGGGGGGCCCGGGGGGATGAGCAGTTCTTC. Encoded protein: CATPGGARGDEQFF.

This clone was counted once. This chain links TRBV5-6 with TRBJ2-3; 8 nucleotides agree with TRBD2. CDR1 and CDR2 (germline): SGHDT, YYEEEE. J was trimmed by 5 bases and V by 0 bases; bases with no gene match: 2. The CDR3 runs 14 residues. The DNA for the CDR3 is TGTGCCAGCAGCTTGGGCGGGGGGTTAGATACGCAGTATTTT. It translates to CASSLGGGLDTQYF.

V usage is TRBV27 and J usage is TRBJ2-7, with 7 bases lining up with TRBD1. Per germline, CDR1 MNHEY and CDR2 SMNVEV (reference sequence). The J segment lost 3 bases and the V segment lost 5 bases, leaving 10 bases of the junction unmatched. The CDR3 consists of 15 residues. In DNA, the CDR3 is TGTGCCAGCAGTAAACGACAGGGTTATTACTACGAGCAGTACTTC. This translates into CASSKRQGYYYEQYF.

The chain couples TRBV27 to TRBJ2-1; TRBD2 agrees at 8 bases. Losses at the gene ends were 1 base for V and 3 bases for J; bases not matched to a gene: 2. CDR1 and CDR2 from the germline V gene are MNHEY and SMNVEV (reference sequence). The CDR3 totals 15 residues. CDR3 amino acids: CASSLYRGGYNEQFF. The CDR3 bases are TGTGCCAGCAGTTTATATCGGGGGGGCTACAATGAGCAGTTCTTC.

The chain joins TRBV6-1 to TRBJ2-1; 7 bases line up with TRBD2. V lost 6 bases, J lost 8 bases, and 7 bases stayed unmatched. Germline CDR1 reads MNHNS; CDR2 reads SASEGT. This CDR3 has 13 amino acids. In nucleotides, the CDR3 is TGTGCCAGCAGGGGGAGGGTTTCGTATGAGCAGTTCTTC. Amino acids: CASRGRVSYEQFF.

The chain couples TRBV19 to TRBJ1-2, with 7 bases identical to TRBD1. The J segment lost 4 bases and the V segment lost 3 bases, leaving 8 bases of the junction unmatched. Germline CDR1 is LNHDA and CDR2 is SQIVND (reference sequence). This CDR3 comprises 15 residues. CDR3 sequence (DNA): TGTGCCAGTAGTATCATGGAGGGGGCGTCCTATGGCTACACCTTC. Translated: CASSIMEGASYGYTF.

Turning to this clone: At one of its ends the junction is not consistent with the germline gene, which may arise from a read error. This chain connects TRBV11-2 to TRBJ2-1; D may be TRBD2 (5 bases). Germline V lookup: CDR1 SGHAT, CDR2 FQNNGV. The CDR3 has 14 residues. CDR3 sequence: CASSLDRSRDEQFF. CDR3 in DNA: TGTGCCAGCAGCCTAGACCGATCGAGGGATGAGCAGTTCTTC.

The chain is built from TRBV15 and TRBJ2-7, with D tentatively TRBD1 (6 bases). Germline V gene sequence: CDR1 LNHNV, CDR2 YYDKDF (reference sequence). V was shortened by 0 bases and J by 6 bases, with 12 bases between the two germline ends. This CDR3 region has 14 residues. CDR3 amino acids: CATSRDAGEGEQYF. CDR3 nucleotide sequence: TGTGCCACCAGCAGAGATGCAGGGGAAGGCGAGCAGTACTTC. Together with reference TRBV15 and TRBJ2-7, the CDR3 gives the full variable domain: DAMVIQNPRYQVTQFGKPVTLSCSQTLNHNVMYWYQQKSSQAPKLLFHYYDKDFNNEADTPDNFQSRRPNTSFCFLDIRSPGLGDTAMYLCATSRDAGEGEQYFGPGTRLTVT.

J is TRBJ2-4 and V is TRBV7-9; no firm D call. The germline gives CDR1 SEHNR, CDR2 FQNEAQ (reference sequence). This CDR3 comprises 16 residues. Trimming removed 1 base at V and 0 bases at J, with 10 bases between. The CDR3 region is CASSLGSMGAKNIQYF. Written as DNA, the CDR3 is TGTGCCAGCAGCTTAGGAAGTATGGGAGCCAAAAACATTCAGTACTTC.

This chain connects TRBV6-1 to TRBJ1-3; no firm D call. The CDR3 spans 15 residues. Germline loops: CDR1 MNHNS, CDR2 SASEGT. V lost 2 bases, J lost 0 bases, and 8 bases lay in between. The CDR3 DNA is TGTGCCAGCAGTGAATTTAAGTCCTCTGGAAACACCATATATTTT. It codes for CASSEFKSSGNTIYF.

CDR3 in amino acids: CSVFGTHYGYTF. CDR3 nucleotides: TGCAGCGTTTTTGGGACGCACTATGGCTACACCTTC. The chain recombines TRBV29-1 with TRBJ1-2, with D possibly matching TRBD1 (5 bases). There are 12 residues in the CDR3. V gave up 5 bases and J gave up 3 bases, with 10 bases separating them. CDR1 SQVTM and CDR2 ANQGSEA come from the germline V gene.

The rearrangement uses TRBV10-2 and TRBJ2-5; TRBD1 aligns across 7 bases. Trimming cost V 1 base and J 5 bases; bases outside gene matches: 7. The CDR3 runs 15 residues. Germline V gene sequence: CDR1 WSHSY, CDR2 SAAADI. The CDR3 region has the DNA TGCGCCAGCAGTGAGTTGAGACAGGGAAGGGAGACCCAGTACTTC. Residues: CASSELRQGRETQYF.

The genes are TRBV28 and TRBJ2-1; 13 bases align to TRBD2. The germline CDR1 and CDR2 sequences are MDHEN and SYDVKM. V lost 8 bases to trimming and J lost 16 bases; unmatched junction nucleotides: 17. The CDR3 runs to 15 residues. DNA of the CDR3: TGTGCCAGCTCCCCGGCCGGGACTAGCGGGATTTCGAGATTCTTC. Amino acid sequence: CASSPAGTSGISRFF.

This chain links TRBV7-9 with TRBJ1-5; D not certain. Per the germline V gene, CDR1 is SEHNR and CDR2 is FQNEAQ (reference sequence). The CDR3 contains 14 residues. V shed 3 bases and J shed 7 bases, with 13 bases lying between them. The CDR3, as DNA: TGTGCCAGCAGCTTTCGCATCGCGGGACAGCCCCAGCATTTT. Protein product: CASSFRIAGQPQHF.

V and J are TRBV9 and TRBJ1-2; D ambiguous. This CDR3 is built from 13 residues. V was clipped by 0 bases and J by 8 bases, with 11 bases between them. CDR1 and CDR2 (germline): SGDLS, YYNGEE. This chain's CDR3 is CASSVGGFEGYTF. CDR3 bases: TGTGCCAGCAGCGTAGGGGGTTTTGAGGGCTACACCTTC.

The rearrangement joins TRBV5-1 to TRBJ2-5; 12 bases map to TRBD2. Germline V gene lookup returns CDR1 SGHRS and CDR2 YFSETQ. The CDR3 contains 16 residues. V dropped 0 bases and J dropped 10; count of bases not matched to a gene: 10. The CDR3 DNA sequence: TGCGCCAGCAGCTTGGCCGCTAGCGGGGGGGAGTTGGACCAGTACTTC. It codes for CASSLAASGGELDQYF.

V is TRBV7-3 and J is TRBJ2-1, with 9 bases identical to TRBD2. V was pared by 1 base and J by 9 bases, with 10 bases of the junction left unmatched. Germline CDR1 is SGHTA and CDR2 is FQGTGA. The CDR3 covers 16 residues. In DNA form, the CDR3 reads TGTGCCAGCAGCTTAAGGGCGGGAGGGCCGTTGAGTGAGCAGTTCTTC. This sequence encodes CASSLRAGGPLSEQFF.

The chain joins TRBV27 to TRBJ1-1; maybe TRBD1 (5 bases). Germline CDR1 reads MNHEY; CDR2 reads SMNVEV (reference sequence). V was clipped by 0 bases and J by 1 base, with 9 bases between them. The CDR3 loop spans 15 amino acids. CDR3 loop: CASSLSRGPNTEAFF. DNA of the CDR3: TGTGCCAGCAGTTTATCCCGGGGCCCGAACACTGAAGCTTTCTTT.

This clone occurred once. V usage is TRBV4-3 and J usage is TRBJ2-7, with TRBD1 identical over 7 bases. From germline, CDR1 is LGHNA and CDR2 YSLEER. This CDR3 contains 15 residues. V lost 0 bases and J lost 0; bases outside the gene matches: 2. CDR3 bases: TGCGCCAGCAGCCAAGATGACAGGGCCTCCTACGAGCAGTACTTC. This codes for CASSQDDRASYEQYF.

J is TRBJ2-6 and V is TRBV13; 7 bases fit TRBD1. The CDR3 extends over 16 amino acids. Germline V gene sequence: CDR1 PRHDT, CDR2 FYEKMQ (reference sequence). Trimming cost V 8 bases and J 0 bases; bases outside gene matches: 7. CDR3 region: CASSPQGPSGANVLTF. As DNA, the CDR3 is TGTGCCAGCTCGCCACAGGGGCCCTCTGGGGCCAACGTCCTGACTTTC.

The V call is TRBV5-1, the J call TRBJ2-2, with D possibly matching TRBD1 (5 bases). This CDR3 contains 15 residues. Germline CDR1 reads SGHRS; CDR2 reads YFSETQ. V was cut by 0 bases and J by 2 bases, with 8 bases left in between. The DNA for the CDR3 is TGCGCCAGCAGCTTGGCGCAGGGCAACACCGGGGAGCTGTTTTTT. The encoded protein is CASSLAQGNTGELFF.

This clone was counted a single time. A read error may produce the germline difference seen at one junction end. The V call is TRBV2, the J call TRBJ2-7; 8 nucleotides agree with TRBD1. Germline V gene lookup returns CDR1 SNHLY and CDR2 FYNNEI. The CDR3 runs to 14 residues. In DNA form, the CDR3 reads TGTGCCAGCAGCGAAGACAGGGGTTACGACGAGCAGTACTTC. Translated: CASSEDRGYDEQYF. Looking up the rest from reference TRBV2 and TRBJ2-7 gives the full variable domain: EPEVTQTPSHQVTQMGQEVILRCVPISNHLYFYWYRQILGQKVEFLVSFYNNEISEKSEIFDDQFSVERPDGSNFTLKIRSTKLEDSAMYFCASSEDRGYDEQYFGPGTRLTVT.

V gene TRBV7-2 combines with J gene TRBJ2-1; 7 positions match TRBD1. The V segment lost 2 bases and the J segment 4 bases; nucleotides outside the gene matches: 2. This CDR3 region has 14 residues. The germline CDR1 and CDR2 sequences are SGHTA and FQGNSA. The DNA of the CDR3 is TGTGCCAGCAGCTTAACAGGGGTGTACAATGAGCAGTTCTTC. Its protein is CASSLTGVYNEQFF.

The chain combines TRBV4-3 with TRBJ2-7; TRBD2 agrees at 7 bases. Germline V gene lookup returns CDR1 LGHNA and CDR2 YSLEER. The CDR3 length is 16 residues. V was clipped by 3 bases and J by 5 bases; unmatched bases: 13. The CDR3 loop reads CASSHPWGEGPNEQYF. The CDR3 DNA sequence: TGCGCCAGCAGCCACCCCTGGGGGGAGGGCCCCAACGAGCAGTACTTC.

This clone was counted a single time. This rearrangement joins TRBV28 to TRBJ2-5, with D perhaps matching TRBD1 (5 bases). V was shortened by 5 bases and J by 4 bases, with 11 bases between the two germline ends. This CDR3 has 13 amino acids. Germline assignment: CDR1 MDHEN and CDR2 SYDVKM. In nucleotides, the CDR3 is TGTGCCAGCAGTCAGGGTTTGGGAGAGACCCAGTACTTC. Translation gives CASSQGLGETQYF.

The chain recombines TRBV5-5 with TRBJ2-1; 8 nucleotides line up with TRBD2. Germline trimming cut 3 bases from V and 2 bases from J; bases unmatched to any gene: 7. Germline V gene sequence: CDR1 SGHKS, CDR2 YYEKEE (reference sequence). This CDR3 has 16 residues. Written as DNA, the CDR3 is TGTGCCAGCAGCTCCGGACTAGCCGAACCCTACAATGAGCAGTTCTTC. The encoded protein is CASSSGLAEPYNEQFF. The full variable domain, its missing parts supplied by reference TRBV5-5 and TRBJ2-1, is DAGVTQSPTHLIKTRGQQVTLRCSPISGHKSVSWYQQVLGQGPQFIFQYYEKEERGRGNFPDRFSARQFPNYSSELNVNALLLGDSALYLCASSSGLAEPYNEQFFGPGTRLTVL.